A single sample is the source of the 23 T cell receptor beta chains below, sequenced in a study of read filtering for tumor transcriptome and immune sequencing. From around 440 ng of RNA, a library with molecular barcoded alpha/delta and beta/gamma adaptors was made. TCRdb called the reads again in MiXCR, with one record for every CDR3 protein. The sample has tens of thousands of distinct CDR3 sequences, around a fifth seen once. The sequenced sample consisted of a population of CD138-negative cells sorted from bone marrow. The receptors here all came from a donor aged 40 or older with multiple myeloma.

As for this clonotype: A much larger clonotype is one base distant, so this may be a read error. The chain employs TRBV29-1 and TRBJ2-5, with D unresolved. Germline V gives CDR1 SQVTM, CDR2 ANQGSEA. The CDR3 is 11 residues long. The DNA for the CDR3 is TGCAGGGTTGAACGGAGCCAGACCCAGTACTTC. It specifies CRVERSQTQYF.

This clonotype showed up many times. CDR3 sequence reads: CASSLEGASTEAFF. Here the CDR3 DNA reads TGTGCCAGCAGCTTAGAGGGGGCAAGCACTGAAGCTTTCTTT. The J gene is TRBJ1-1, the V gene TRBV7-8; 7 bases are a match to TRBD1. The CDR3 contains 14 residues. Germline CDR1 and CDR2: SGHVS and FQNEAQ. With V trimmed by 1 base and J by 4 bases, 3 bases remained unmatched.

This clonotype was recorded many times. The rearrangement uses TRBV14 and TRBJ2-1, with a weak D call TRBD2 (6 bases). This CDR3 contains 15 residues. With 1 base removed from V and 13 bases from J, the gap between germline ends came to 20 bases. Germline CDR1 reads SGHDN; CDR2 reads FVKESK. Written as DNA, the CDR3 is TGTGCCAGCAGCCAAGCGGAGGGAAGCGGGTCACTACAGTTCTTC. Amino acids: CASSQAEGSGSLQFF.

This clonotype has more than one count but fewer than ten. The V call is TRBV5-1, the J call TRBJ2-5; D could derive from TRBD1 or TRBD2 (5 bases each). V lost 4 bases to trimming and J lost 2 bases, with 12 bases between them. Germline lookup yields CDR1 SGHRS and CDR2 YFSETQ. The CDR3 sequence is 14 residues long. CDR3 DNA: TGCGCCAGCAGCACCGGGACGGTTCAAGAGACCCAGTACTTC. Amino acid sequence: CASSTGTVQETQYF.

This clonotype was counted at least ten times. The chain couples TRBV6-1 to TRBJ2-5; TRBD1 matches at 10 bases. The CDR3 has 16 residues. Germline loops: CDR1 MNHNS, CDR2 SASEGT. V lost 11 bases to trimming and J lost 2 bases; unmatched junction nucleotides: 14. The CDR3 DNA sequence: TGTGCCGGACAGGGGGAGCCCACAAGTCGACAAGAGACCCAGTACTTC. Protein: CAGQGEPTSRQETQYF.

Worth noting for this clonotype: One end of the junction fails to match germline, which may point to a read error. V is TRBV14 and J is TRBJ2-1, with a weak D call TRBD2 (6 bases). CDR3 length: 16 amino acids. The germline gives CDR1 SGHDN, CDR2 FVKESK. Here the CDR3 reads CASTRLVGGRYNEQSF. Written as DNA, the CDR3 is TGTGCCAGCACCCGACTAGTGGGAGGAAGGTACAATGAGCAGTCCTTC. Together with reference TRBV14 and TRBJ2-1, the CDR3 gives the full variable domain: EAGVTQFPSHSVIEKGQTVTLRCDPISGHDNLYWYRRVMGKEIKFLLHFVKESKQDESGMPNNRFLAERTGGTYSTLKVQPAELEDSGVYFCASTRLVGGRYNEQSFGPGTRLTVL.

This clonotype came up many times. The gene calls are TRBV19 and TRBJ2-2; TRBD2 aligns across 8 bases. This CDR3 has 17 residues. Germline loops: CDR1 LNHDA, CDR2 SQIVND (reference sequence). The J segment lost 0 bases and the V segment lost 3 bases, leaving 6 bases of the junction unmatched. This CDR3 is CASSIGSGAPNTGELFF. Here the CDR3 DNA reads TGTGCCAGTAGTATTGGTAGCGGGGCCCCGAACACCGGGGAGCTGTTTTTT.

This clonotype was recorded at least ten times. The chain joins TRBV5-1 to TRBJ1-5, with 7 bases matching TRBD1. CDR1 and CDR2 (germline): SGHRS, YFSETQ. V lost 0 bases, J lost 7 bases, and 7 bases stayed unmatched. This CDR3 is built from 15 residues. The CDR3 nucleotides read TGCGCCAGCAGCTTGGAGGGGGCGATGGGGCAGCCCCAGCATTTT. This codes for CASSLEGAMGQPQHF.

This clonotype was counted many times. This CDR3 reads CASSPSRDTQYF. The CDR3 DNA follows: TGTGCCAGTAGTCCTAGCAGGGATACGCAGTATTTT. This chain uses TRBV19 with TRBJ2-3, with D tentatively TRBD2 (5 bases). This CDR3 is built from 12 residues. The germline V gene encodes CDR1 LNHDA and CDR2 SQIVND (reference sequence). V lost 5 bases and J lost 6, with 9 bases in between.

In its sample, this clonotype was seen many times. The CDR3 loop is CASSLVGGSYEQYF. CDR3 DNA: TGCGCCAGCAGCTTGGTAGGGGGATCCTACGAGCAGTACTTC. The chain combines TRBV5-1 with TRBJ2-7; D possibly corresponds to TRBD1 (6 bases). Trimming stripped 0 bases from V and 1 base from J, with 8 bases between. This CDR3 has 14 amino acids. The germline gives CDR1 SGHRS, CDR2 YFSETQ.

This clonotype came up many times. This sequence joins TRBV27 and TRBJ2-3, with TRBD2 matching 8 bases. Germline V gene lookup returns CDR1 MNHEY and CDR2 SMNVEV (reference sequence). CDR3 length: 14 amino acids. After removal of 3 bases from V and 6 bases from J, the junction contained 5 bases not matched to a gene. The CDR3 protein is CASSLGGRIDTQYF. In nucleotides, the CDR3 is TGTGCCAGCAGTTTGGGCGGGAGGATTGATACGCAGTATTTT.

This clonotype was detected a few times. Possible read error: a much larger clone is one base away. This chain uses TRBV5-1 with TRBJ2-1; D remains ambiguous. The CDR3 length is 18 residues. V was shortened by 4 bases and J by 0 bases, with 20 bases between the two germline ends. CDR1 and CDR2 (germline): SGHRS, YFSETQ. The DNA for the CDR3 is TGCGCCAGCAGCCTTACACTCTACCGGCAGAACTCCTACAATGAGCAGTTCTTC. This translates into CASSLTLYRQNSYNEQFF.

This clonotype occurred many times. The chain carries TRBV7-2 and TRBJ2-5; TRBD2 matches at 7 bases. V shed 1 base, J shed 5 bases, and the junction held 4 bases outside the gene matches. The CDR3 is made up of 14 amino acids. From germline, CDR1 is SGHTA and CDR2 FQGNSA. In nucleotides, the CDR3 is TGTGCCAGCAGCTTAGGACTAGCTTTGGAGACCCAGTACTTC. Translation gives CASSLGLALETQYF.

This clonotype turned up a few times. The V gene is TRBV20-1, the J gene TRBJ1-1, with D unresolved. V lost 4 bases and J lost 7, with 7 bases in between. Germline CDR1 reads DFQATT; CDR2 reads SNEGSKA (reference sequence). The CDR3 has 10 amino acids. This chain's CDR3 is CSATHSEAFF. Here the CDR3 DNA reads TGCAGTGCTACACATAGTGAAGCTTTCTTT.

This clonotype was seen at least ten times. The V call is TRBV2, the J call TRBJ1-1; 11 nucleotides agree with TRBD1. The junction had 9 bases not matched to a gene; V was cut back by 7 bases and J by 5 bases. CDR3 length: 15 residues. Germline V gives CDR1 SNHLY, CDR2 FYNNEI. The CDR3 loop reads CASNGQGALRTEAFF. The CDR3, as DNA: TGTGCCAGCAACGGACAGGGGGCGCTTAGGACTGAAGCTTTCTTT.

This clonotype was detected many times. The V call is TRBV6-5, the J call TRBJ2-5; D ambiguous. V lost 8 bases and J lost 6, with 16 bases in between. There are 13 residues in the CDR3. CDR1 and CDR2 (germline): MNHEY, SVGAGI. The CDR3, as DNA: TGTGCCAGCGGAGTTTCTAGATTTCAGACCCAGTACTTC. Amino acids: CASGVSRFQTQYF.

This clonotype was found many times. CDR3 protein: CASSATGTALEEQFF. CDR3 DNA: TGTGCCAGCAGTGCGACCGGGACTGCCCTCGAAGAGCAGTTCTTC. The chain has TRBV6-2 or TRBV6-3 and TRBJ2-1, with D possibly TRBD2 on 6 matching bases. This CDR3 comprises 15 residues. CDR1 and CDR2 (germline): MNHEY, SVGEGT. With 5 bases removed from V and 10 bases from J, the gap between germline ends came to 21 bases.

By its share, this clonotype is medium-sized. The chain uses TRBV28 and TRBJ2-1, with a tentative D call TRBD2 (5 bases). The CDR3 extends over 15 amino acids. V gave up 3 bases and J gave up 0 bases, with 9 bases separating them. The germline V gene has CDR1 MDHEN and CDR2 SYDVKM. The CDR3 here is CASSFRGFSYNEQFF. The DNA of the CDR3 is TGTGCCAGCAGTTTTCGGGGTTTCTCCTACAATGAGCAGTTCTTC. The entire variable domain, with the rest obtained from reference TRBV28 and TRBJ2-1, is as follows: DVKVTQSSRYLVKRTGEKVFLECVQDMDHENMFWYRQDPGLGLRLIYFSYDVKMKEKGDIPEGYSVSREKKERFSLILESASTNQTSMYLCASSFRGFSYNEQFFGPGTRLTVL.

This clonotype was seen at least ten times. The chain uses TRBV19 and TRBJ2-5, with TRBD1 as a possible D gene (5 bases). The length of the CDR3 is 13 residues. Germline V gene data show CDR1 as LNHDA and CDR2 as SQIVND (reference sequence). V was trimmed by 6 bases and J by 1 base, leaving 9 bases between them. The CDR3 here is CASSDSFQETQYF. CDR3 DNA sequence: TGTGCCAGTAGCGACAGCTTCCAAGAGACCCAGTACTTC.

This clonotype was found many times. DNA of the CDR3: TGCAGTGCTAGGTTCAGGGTCCAGAACACTGAAGCTTTCTTT. Protein sequence: CSARFRVQNTEAFF. The rearrangement joins TRBV20-1 to TRBJ1-1, with D possibly TRBD1 on 5 matching bases. The CDR3 totals 14 residues. The V end was cut by 3 bases, the J end by 1 base, with 12 bases between. CDR1 and CDR2 from the germline V gene are DFQATT and SNEGSKA (reference sequence).

This clonotype was recorded many times. The DNA for the CDR3 is TGTGCCAGCTCACGGGACAGGGGCAACACCGGGGAGCTGTTTTTT. As protein: CASSRDRGNTGELFF. J is TRBJ2-2 and V is TRBV18; 10 positions agree with TRBD1. The CDR3 length is 15 residues. V trimming: 4 bases; J trimming: 2 bases; junction bases outside the gene matches: 1. Per the germline V gene, CDR1 is KGHSH and CDR2 is LQKENI.

This clonotype was observed many times. This rearrangement joins TRBV7-6 to TRBJ2-7; D uncertain. Per germline, CDR1 SGHVS and CDR2 FNYEAQ. V gave up 0 bases and J gave up 5 bases, with 5 bases separating them. The CDR3 length is 12 residues. CDR3: CASSLACDEQYF. CDR3 DNA: TGTGCCAGCAGCTTAGCCTGTGACGAGCAGTACTTC.

This chain uses TRBV10-2 with TRBJ2-3, with 9 bases matching TRBD1. The germline gives CDR1 WSHSY, CDR2 SAAADI. The V segment lost 5 bases and the J segment 3 bases; nucleotides outside the gene matches: 3. The CDR3 is 14 amino acids. As DNA, the CDR3 is TGCGCCAGCAGTACGACAGGGGGAACAGATACGCAGTATTTT. Its protein product is CASSTTGGTDTQYF.